This is a list of T cell receptor beta chains from one sample in a study of cytomegalovirus exposure and HLA in healthy donors. TCRdb keeps only in-frame clones here, not all; method: immunoSEQ multiplex PCR. The sample includes more than 90,000 clones, roughly 68% seen only once; the top ten take about 9%. The sequenced material came from PBMCs. These receptors all stem from a man aged 25-45 years in good health and CMV-seropositive. CDR3s include the opening cysteine and the closing phenylalanine or tryptophan. A D gene is named only where the DNA matches it firmly. Some rows have no size entry. The others give once, few or many, or a class for an expanded clone.

D	size	V	J	CDR3	DNA
NA	NA	TRBV6-1	TRBJ2-3	CASAMKHDTDTQYF	TGTGCCAGTGCAATGAAACACGACACAGATACGCAGTATTTT
NA	NA	TRBV20-1	TRBJ2-1	CSALDNEQFF	TGCAGTGCTCTTGACAATGAGCAGTTCTTC
NA	NA	TRBV28	TRBJ1-4	CASSLPPEIGGLEKLFF	TGTGCCAGCAGTTTGCCCCCCGAGATTGGAGGGTTGGAAAAACTGTTTTTT
TRBD1	NA	TRBV5-4	TRBJ1-4	CASSRTGEEVEKLFF	TGTGCCAGCAGCAGGACAGGGGAAGAGGTAGAAAAACTGTTTTTT
TRBD1	NA	TRBV7-9	TRBJ2-3	CASSSALGGLIDTQYF	TGTGCCAGCAGCTCCGCTCTAGGGGGCTTAATAGATACGCAGTATTTT
TRBD2	once	TRBV5-1	TRBJ2-5	CASSLRLTSGRETQYF	TGCGCCAGCAGTTTACGCCTCACTAGCGGGAGAGAGACCCAGTACTTC
TRBD2	NA	TRBV5-6	TRBJ2-7	CASSLELAGLSYEQYF	TGTGCCAGCAGCTTGGAACTAGCGGGACTCTCCTACGAGCAGTACTTC
TRBD2	NA	TRBV6-4	TRBJ2-3	CASREEAGGHTDTQYF	TGTGCCAGCAGAGAGGAGGCGGGGGGGCACACAGATACGCAGTATTTT
NA	NA	TRBV5-4	TRBJ2-7	CASTPPGLPLEQYF	TGTGCCAGCACTCCTCCGGGACTCCCTTTAGAGCAGTACTTC
TRBD1	once	TRBV9	TRBJ2-1	CASSVEGGVTGGWDEQFF	TGTGCCAGCAGCGTAGAGGGGGGCGTAACAGGGGGCTGGGATGAGCAGTTCTTC
NA	few	TRBV6-6	TRBJ1-1	CASSYSGGADTEAFF	TGTGCCAGCAGTTACTCCGGGGGGGCGGACACTGAAGCTTTCTTT
NA	NA	TRBV2	TRBJ1-5	CASRDSAYSNQPQHF	TGTGCCAGCAGGGACAGCGCTTATAGCAATCAGCCCCAGCATTTT
NA	NA	TRBV2	TRBJ1-5	CASSEFAGQEPQHF	TGTGCCAGCAGTGAATTCGCAGGGCAGGAGCCCCAGCATTTT
NA	NA	TRBV29-1	TRBJ1-2	CSVESFGGPDQPEATNYGYTF	TGCAGCGTTGAATCTTTCGGGGGTCCTGACCAGCCGGAAGCCACTAACTATGGCTACACCTTC
TRBD1	NA	TRBV9	TRBJ2-4	CASSPRTGGESKNSQYF	TGTGCCAGCAGCCCCCGGACAGGGGGCGAGTCCAAAAACAGTCAGTACTTC
NA	NA	TRBV2	TRBJ2-3	CASSYASPRTDTQYF	TGTGCCAGCAGCTACGCCTCTCCTCGCACAGATACGCAGTATTTT
NA	once	TRBV27	TRBJ1-2	CASSPQGRLYGYTF	TGTGCCAGCAGTCCACAGGGACGGCTGTATGGCTACACCTTC
NA	NA	TRBV29-1	TRBJ1-1	CSVEKGTEAFF	TGCAGCGTTGAAAAGGGGACTGAAGCTTTCTTT
NA	few	TRBV27	TRBJ2-2	CASSFSDSALFF	TGTGCCAGCAGTTTCTCCGACAGTGCGCTGTTTTTT
TRBD1	NA	TRBV7-2	TRBJ2-3	CASSWGQGDTQYF	TGTGCCAGCAGCTGGGGACAGGGGGATACGCAGTATTTT
NA	NA	TRBV5-6	TRBJ2-3	CASSPSRVADTQYF	TGTGCCAGCAGCCCAAGCAGGGTGGCAGATACGCAGTATTTT
NA	NA	TRBV15	TRBJ1-2	CATSRGADYGYTF	TGTGCTACCAGCCGGGGGGCCGACTATGGCTACACCTTC
NA	NA	TRBV12-5	TRBJ1-2	CASRGRGYGYTF	TGTGCTAGTCGAGGACGGGGATATGGCTACACCTTC
NA	NA	TRBV4-1	TRBJ2-1	CASSQPGHTEQFF	TGCGCCAGCAGCCAACCCGGACATACAGAGCAGTTCTTC
TRBD1	few	TRBV14	TRBJ1-1	CASSQEGQGPPYNMNTEAFF	TGTGCCAGCAGCCAAGAAGGACAGGGGCCACCCTACAACATGAACACTGAAGCTTTCTTT